Sequencing of this T cell receptor (beta chain) was carried out in a study of CD8+ T cells in alopecia areata. cDNA prepared by RNA extraction and subsequent reverse transcription served as the template for sequencing. The method was immunoSEQ multiplex PCR; TCRdb's version includes in-frame clones alone and lacks a portion of them. The table records 95,000 to 100,000 clones, around 55% of them present only once. This CDR3 is built from 13 residues. Germline CDR1 is MNHEY and CDR2 is SMNVEV (reference sequence). V lost 5 bases and J 7 bases, leaving 14 bases between the germline ends. Treatment: oral pan-JAK inhibitor, 5-10 mg twice daily.

V usage is TRBV27 and J usage is TRBJ2-5, with D tentatively TRBD1 (6 bases). The input for sequencing was CD8+ T cells sorted from blood, taken at week 4, from a patient treated with tofacitinib. The TCR sequence derives from a human donor with alopecia areata. CDR3 DNA: TGTGCCAGCAGTCCACAGGGAGATGGGACCCAGTACTTC. Translation gives CASSPQGDGTQYF.